This T cell receptor beta chain came from a study of blood T cell repertoires in COVID-19. The overall study: Spain, Italy and the United States supplied samples that represented acute and convalescent COVID-19.

Using immunoSEQ multiplex PCR, the repertoire was profiled, and TCRdb retains in-frame clones only, with some absent. Of fewer than 65,000 clones in the sample, 82% were seen once. CDR3 length: 15 residues. Germline V gene data show CDR1 as GTSNPN and CDR2 as SVGIG (reference sequence). V lost 0 bases and J lost 0, with 9 bases in between. The V gene is TRBV30, the J gene TRBJ1-5, with D unclear. Material for sequencing was peripheral blood. The receptor was isolated from a man in his sixties with acute or convalescent COVID-19. The CDR3 DNA follows: TGTGCCTGGAGTGTCAATACAGATAGCAATCAGCCCCAGCATTTT. Its translation: CAWSVNTDSNQPQHF.